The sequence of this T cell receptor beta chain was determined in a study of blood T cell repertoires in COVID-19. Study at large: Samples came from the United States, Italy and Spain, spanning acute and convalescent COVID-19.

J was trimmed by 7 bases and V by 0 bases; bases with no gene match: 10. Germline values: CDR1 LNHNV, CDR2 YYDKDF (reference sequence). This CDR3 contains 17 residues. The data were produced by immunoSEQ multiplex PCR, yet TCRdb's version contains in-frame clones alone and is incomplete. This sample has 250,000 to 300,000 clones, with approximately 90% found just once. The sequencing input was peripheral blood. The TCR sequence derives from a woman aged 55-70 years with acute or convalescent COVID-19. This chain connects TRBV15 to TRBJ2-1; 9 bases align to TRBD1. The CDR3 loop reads CATSRDPPGQGPNEQFF. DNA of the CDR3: TGTGCCACCAGCAGAGATCCCCCGGGACAGGGTCCAAATGAGCAGTTCTTC.